The 23 T cell receptor beta chains presented below share a single source sample, sequenced in a study of blood T cell repertoires in COVID-19. Data came from immunoSEQ multiplex PCR; TCRdb stores just in-frame clones and leaves some out. The data show about 150,000 clones, approximately 78% seen once. The sequenced material came from peripheral blood. These receptors were obtained from an elderly man with acute or convalescent COVID-19.

This chain connects TRBV10-3 to TRBJ2-2; TRBD1 agrees at 7 bases. Losses at the gene ends were 0 bases for V and 4 bases for J; bases not matched to a gene: 5. Per germline, CDR1 ENHRY and CDR2 SYGVKD. CDR3 length: 16 amino acids. This chain's CDR3 is CAISESGTDSTGELFF. The CDR3 DNA reads as TGTGCCATCAGTGAGTCGGGGACAGATAGCACCGGGGAGCTGTTTTTT.

The chain has TRBV19 and TRBJ2-3; no clear D. This CDR3 region has 13 residues. Trimming took off 5 bases at V and 6 bases at J, with 12 bases between the two ends. CDR1 is LNHDA, CDR2 SQIVND, per germline (reference sequence). CDR3 sequence: CASSLTSRDTQYF. The CDR3 DNA is TGTGCCAGTAGTCTCACCTCACGGGATACGCAGTATTTT.

The chain couples TRBV29-1 to TRBJ1-1; D is unclear. V lost 0 bases, J lost 4 bases, and 12 bases lay in between. This CDR3 spans 14 amino acids. Germline CDR1 is SQVTM and CDR2 is ANQGSEA. The chain's CDR3 is CSVEDFRGTTEAFF. The CDR3 DNA sequence: TGCAGCGTTGAAGATTTCCGGGGAACCACTGAAGCTTTCTTT.

The chain combines TRBV3-1 (or the pseudogene TRBV3-2) with TRBJ2-5; perhaps TRBD1 as D (6 bases). In germline, CDR1 is LGHDT, CDR2 YNNKEL (reference sequence). This CDR3 is 15 amino acids long. The V gene lost 4 bases and the J gene lost 4 bases, with 16 bases spanning the gap. CDR3 in DNA: TGTGCCAGCAGCCTTAAAACAGGGTTTGGAGAGACCCAGTACTTC. Protein: CASSLKTGFGETQYF.

The CDR3 DNA is TGTGCCAGCAAGGAAAGCGTTACCTACGAGCAGTACTTC. Its protein is CASKESVTYEQYF. The chain uses TRBV2 and TRBJ2-7; unclear D gene. This CDR3 region has 13 residues. Trimming took 7 bases from V and 2 from J, leaving 12 bases between them. CDR1 and CDR2 (germline): SNHLY, FYNNEI. The entire variable domain, with the rest obtained from reference TRBV2 and TRBJ2-7, is as follows: EPEVTQTPSHQVTQMGQEVILRCVPISNHLYFYWYRQILGQKVEFLVSFYNNEISEKSEIFDDQFSVERPDGSNFTLKIRSTKLEDSAMYFCASKESVTYEQYFGPGTRLTVT.

The chain recombines TRBV4-2 with TRBJ2-2; 9 bases match TRBD2. The V segment lost 4 bases and the J segment 4 bases; nucleotides outside the gene matches: 13. This CDR3 comprises 18 residues. Germline V gene data show CDR1 as LGHNA and CDR2 as YNFKEQ. The CDR3 loop is CASSPLGRGGPVTGELFF. The CDR3 nucleotides read TGTGCCAGCAGCCCGTTAGGGCGGGGGGGCCCGGTCACCGGGGAGCTGTTTTTT.

This chain joins TRBV11-2 and TRBJ2-5, with 8 bases identical to TRBD1. The CDR3 extends over 14 amino acids. V shed 4 bases, J shed 2 bases, and the junction held 3 bases outside the gene matches. Looked up from germline, CDR1 is SGHAT and CDR2 is FQNNGV. In DNA form, the CDR3 reads TGTGCCAGCAGCTCTCGACAGGGGCAAGAGACCCAGTACTTC. It encodes CASSSRQGQETQYF.

V and J are TRBV5-4 and TRBJ1-2; no clear D. The CDR3 is 13 amino acids. Germline CDR1 SGHNT, CDR2 YYREEE (reference sequence). V gave up 6 bases and J gave up 8 bases, with 17 bases separating them. CDR3 loop: CASMLGSKRGYTF. The DNA of the CDR3 is TGTGCCAGCATGCTGGGGAGTAAAAGAGGCTACACCTTC.

The V call is TRBV19, the J call TRBJ2-6; 12 nucleotides align to TRBD2. The length of the CDR3 is 17 residues. V lost 7 bases, J lost 3 bases, and 7 bases stayed unmatched. Germline-derived CDR1 and CDR2 are LNHDA and SQIVND (reference sequence). CDR3 loop: CASNQASGGVGANVLTF. In DNA form, the CDR3 reads TGTGCCAGTAATCAGGCTAGCGGGGGGGTTGGGGCCAACGTCCTGACTTTC. The variable domain in full, completed from reference TRBV19 and TRBJ2-6, reads DGGITQSPKYLFRKEGQNVTLSCEQNLNHDAMYWYRQDPGQGLRLIYYSQIVNDFQKGDIAEGYSVSREKKESFPLTVTSAQKNPTAFYLCASNQASGGVGANVLTFGAGSRLTVL.

The chain is built from TRBV6-6 and TRBJ2-1, with 9 nucleotides matching TRBD1. The CDR3 covers 16 residues. The J segment lost 7 bases and the V segment lost 7 bases, leaving 14 bases of the junction unmatched. CDR1 and CDR2 (germline): MNHNY, SVGAGI (reference sequence). The CDR3 DNA sequence: TGTGCCAGCACCCAGGCTGGGACAGGGCCTGCAAATGAGCAGTTCTTC. Protein: CASTQAGTGPANEQFF.

The chain carries TRBV5-1 and TRBJ1-1; D is undetermined. Germline V gene lookup returns CDR1 SGHRS and CDR2 YFSETQ. The V end lost 0 bases, the J end lost 3 bases, and 6 bases lay between the germline ends. This CDR3 has 13 amino acids. The CDR3 spells CASSLVFDTEAFF. CDR3 coding DNA: TGCGCCAGCAGCTTGGTGTTCGACACTGAAGCTTTCTTT.

This clone appeared many times. V usage is TRBV6-1 and J usage is TRBJ1-1; 7 bases fit TRBD1. The CDR3 contains 13 residues. Looked up from germline, CDR1 is MNHNS and CDR2 is SASEGT. J gave up 5 bases and V 3 bases, and 3 bases lay outside the gene matches. The CDR3 nucleotides are TGTGCCAGCAGTGACAGGGGGTTGACTGAAGCTTTCTTT. Translated, it gives CASSDRGLTEAFF.

The J gene is TRBJ2-4, the V gene TRBV7-9, with 8 positions matching TRBD1. From germline, CDR1 is SEHNR and CDR2 FQNEAQ (reference sequence). The ends lost 5 bases at V and 9 bases at J; junction bases unmatched: 9. CDR3 length equals 14 residues. CDR3 coding DNA: TGTGCCAGCAGCCCTGACAGGGGAGTAACCATTCAGTACTTC. It codes for CASSPDRGVTIQYF.

The chain carries TRBV7-9 and TRBJ1-2; D may be TRBD1 (6 bases). Trimming stripped 5 bases from V and 0 bases from J, with 16 bases between. The CDR3 length is 16 residues. Germline CDR1 SEHNR, CDR2 FQNEAQ (reference sequence). As DNA, the CDR3 is TGTGCCAGCAGCCAAGGGACATCTTACCCTAACTATGGCTACACCTTC. It translates to CASSQGTSYPNYGYTF.

The chain uses TRBV6-5 and TRBJ2-3; weak D call: TRBD2 (6 bases). Germline CDR1 reads MNHEY; CDR2 reads SVGAGI. CDR3 size: 15 residues. V lost 1 base to trimming and J lost 2 bases, with 10 bases between them. The CDR3 nucleotides are TGTGCCAGCAGTTACTACGCGGGGAACACAGATACGCAGTATTTT. It yields the protein CASSYYAGNTDTQYF.

This chain links TRBV25-1 with TRBJ2-5; D unresolved. CDR3 size: 14 residues. Germline V lookup: CDR1 MGHDK, CDR2 SYGVNS. V was clipped by 4 bases and J by 0 bases, with 9 bases between them. The CDR3 loop is CASSGAGNQETQYF. In DNA form, the CDR3 reads TGTGCCAGCAGTGGCGCAGGTAACCAAGAGACCCAGTACTTC. The complete variable domain, with remaining parts taken from reference TRBV25-1 and TRBJ2-5, reads EADIYQTPRYLVIGTGKKITLECSQTMGHDKMYWYQQDPGMELHLIHYSYGVNSTEKGDLSSESTVSRIRTEHFPLTLESARPSHTSQYLCASSGAGNQETQYFGPGTRLLVL.

The chain is built from TRBV3-1 (or the pseudogene TRBV3-2) and TRBJ1-2; 7 bases are a match to TRBD1. Germline V gene data show CDR1 as LGHDT and CDR2 as YNNKEL (reference sequence). Trimming removed 5 bases from V and 2 bases from J; junction bases left unmatched: 8. The CDR3 is 15 residues long. CDR3 DNA: TGTGCCAGCAGCGCCGGACAGGCAGCCAACTATGGCTACACCTTC. It is translated as CASSAGQAANYGYTF.

This clone was picked up one time. The CDR3 sequence: CASRSDSGAQNTGELFF. CDR3 DNA sequence: TGTGCCAGCCGATCTGATAGCGGGGCACAGAACACCGGGGAGCTGTTTTTT. This rearrangement joins TRBV11-3 to TRBJ2-2, with 8 bases fitting TRBD2. From germline, CDR1 is SGHNT and CDR2 YENEEA. This CDR3 comprises 17 residues. V lost 8 bases to trimming and J lost 1 base; unmatched junction nucleotides: 12.

The V and J genes are TRBV6-5 and TRBJ1-1; possibly TRBD1 for D (6 bases). Trimming left V 4 bases short and J 4 bases short, with 13 bases between. CDR3 length: 14 amino acids. CDR1 and CDR2 from the germline V gene are MNHEY and SVGAGI. The CDR3 region is CASSLYQGTTEAFF. Written as DNA, the CDR3 is TGTGCCAGCAGTTTATATCAGGGGACCACTGAAGCTTTCTTT.

V is TRBV11-3 and J is TRBJ1-1, with 7 bases that match TRBD1. The CDR3 is 16 amino acids. CDR1 and CDR2 (germline): SGHNT, YENEEA. Trimming removed 5 bases from V and 5 bases from J; junction bases left unmatched: 14. For the CDR3, the DNA is TGTGCCAGCAGCCCGTATACAGGGGTCTCGAGAACTGAAGCTTTCTTT. It translates to CASSPYTGVSRTEAFF.

This clone was seen a single time. The V and J genes are TRBV5-5 and TRBJ2-5, with a tentative D call TRBD2 (5 bases). The length of the CDR3 is 18 residues. Trimming left V 2 bases short and J 3 bases short, with 23 bases between. Germline CDR1 reads SGHKS; CDR2 reads YYEKEE (reference sequence). CDR3 sequence reads: CASSFVARGLMSKETQYF. In DNA form, the CDR3 reads TGTGCCAGCAGCTTTGTAGCTCGCGGACTGATGAGTAAAGAGACCCAGTACTTC.

The chain recombines TRBV6-5 with TRBJ1-1, with D possibly TRBD1 on 5 matching bases. From germline, CDR1 is MNHEY and CDR2 SVGAGI. V was cut by 5 bases and J by 3 bases, with 16 bases left in between. CDR3 size: 15 residues. CDR3 in DNA: TGTGCCAGCAGTCTACAGACAGTTCGCCACACTGAAGCTTTCTTT. This codes for CASSLQTVRHTEAFF.

This sequence joins TRBV6-5 and TRBJ2-1, with TRBD1 matching over 8 bases. The ends lost 8 bases at V and 8 bases at J; junction bases unmatched: 5. The CDR3 is made up of 12 amino acids. In germline, CDR1 is MNHEY, CDR2 SVGAGI. CDR3 nucleotides: TGTGCCAGCTTGGACAGGGATGATGAGCAGTTCTTC. This encodes CASLDRDDEQFF.